What follows are 30 T cell receptor beta chains derived from one specimen sequenced in a study of blood T cells in healthy people across ages. The authors ran a second PCR of about 7 to 12 cycles using a sample-barcoded 5' primer and a J-beta primer mix. TCRdb used MiXCR to reprocess the 5' RACE reads, holding one entry per CDR3 protein. The sample lists approximately 780,000 distinct CDR3 sequences; under 30% were seen once. These data were also filed under a second study, of T cells of mothers and their children.

Sequenced input: blood. Source of these receptors: a boy aged 5 to 17 in good health.

The chain has TRBV5-1 and TRBJ1-5, with D possibly matching TRBD1 (6 bases). The ends were cut back, 1 base at V and 10 bases at J, with 18 bases in the middle. CDR3 length: 15 amino acids. Looked up from germline, CDR1 is SGHRS and CDR2 is YFSETQ. The CDR3 region has the DNA TGCGCCAGCAGCTTGTTGCCACAGGGTGGGGATCCCCAGCATTTT. This sequence encodes CASSLLPQGGDPQHF.

The chain carries TRBV3-1 and TRBJ1-1, with TRBD1 matching over 7 bases. This CDR3 spans 15 amino acids. Losses at the gene ends were 5 bases for V and 2 bases for J; bases not matched to a gene: 8. Germline V gene lookup returns CDR1 LGHDT and CDR2 YNNKEL (reference sequence). CDR3 in DNA: TGTGCCAGCAGCTTTGCAGGGGGTACTAACACTGAAGCTTTCTTT. This sequence encodes CASSFAGGTNTEAFF.

CDR3 sequence: CASSLAPRDTQYF. DNA for the CDR3: TGTGCCAGCAGTTTAGCCCCAAGGGATACGCAGTATTTT. The rearrangement joins TRBV12-3 or TRBV12-4 to TRBJ2-3; D gene uncertain. The CDR3 loop spans 13 amino acids. V gave up 0 bases and J gave up 6 bases, with 7 bases separating them.

The chain carries TRBV12-3 or TRBV12-4 and TRBJ1-2; D gene ambiguous. This CDR3 has 15 amino acids. The V gene lost 1 base and the J gene lost 2 bases, with 11 bases spanning the gap. CDR3 residues: CASSLVSRGNYGYTF. CDR3 DNA sequence: TGTGCCAGCAGTTTAGTGAGTCGGGGAAACTATGGCTACACCTTC.

Worth noting for this clonotype: The final CDR3 position lacks the conserved phenylalanine or tryptophan, pointing to a likely read error. The chain recombines TRBV25-1 with TRBJ1-2; unclear D gene. Germline loops: CDR1 MGHDK, CDR2 SYGVNS. The CDR3 length is 12 residues. Trimming removed 6 bases at V and 8 bases at J, with 13 bases between. Written as DNA, the CDR3 is TGTGCCAGCAGCGCCCCGGGGTGGGGCTACACCTTA. It codes for CASSAPGWGYTL.

The V call is TRBV20-1, the J call TRBJ1-6; weak D call: TRBD1 (5 bases). In germline, CDR1 is DFQATT, CDR2 SNEGSKA (reference sequence). The CDR3 totals 13 residues. With 6 bases removed from V and 10 bases from J, the gap between germline ends came to 16 bases. The CDR3 DNA sequence: TGCAGTGCCCGAAGCGGGGGAGGCTCACCCCTCCACTTT. It translates to CSARSGGGSPLHF.

Here the CDR3 DNA reads TGTGCCAGCACCTCCTGGGGCGGAACCTACAATGAGCAGTTCTTC. Translating gives CASTSWGGTYNEQFF. The chain links TRBV28 to TRBJ2-1; D possibly corresponds to TRBD1 (5 bases). Germline V lookup: CDR1 MDHEN, CDR2 SYDVKM. Trimming took off 7 bases at V and 2 bases at J, with 15 bases between the two ends. The CDR3 has 15 amino acids. Combining the CDR3 with reference TRBV28 and TRBJ2-1 gives the whole variable domain DVKVTQSSRYLVKRTGEKVFLECVQDMDHENMFWYRQDPGLGLRLIYFSYDVKMKEKGDIPEGYSVSREKKERFSLILESASTNQTSMYLCASTSWGGTYNEQFFGPGTRLTVL.

The table lists this clonotype with a few counts. This chain uses TRBV3-1 with TRBJ2-7; no firm D call. The CDR3 spans 12 residues. Trimming shortened V by 0 bases and J by 6 bases, and 6 bases separated the two germline ends. Per the germline V gene, CDR1 is LGHDT and CDR2 is YNNKEL (reference sequence). Here the CDR3 DNA reads TGTGCCAGCAGCCAAGACATCCGCGAGCAGTACTTC. It encodes CASSQDIREQYF.

The J gene is TRBJ1-2, the V gene TRBV7-2; D may be TRBD1 (6 bases). Germline V gene sequence: CDR1 SGHTA, CDR2 FQGNSA. Trimming stripped 6 bases from V and 6 bases from J, with 14 bases between. The length of the CDR3 is 13 residues. The CDR3 DNA is TGTGCCAGCAGACCTACCACAGGGAATGGCTACACCTTC. This gives the protein CASRPTTGNGYTF.

This clonotype was detected many times. The chain employs TRBV7-3 and TRBJ1-4; TRBD1 agrees at 10 bases. Germline lookup yields CDR1 SGHTA and CDR2 FQGTGA. The CDR3 runs to 15 residues. After removal of 5 bases from V and 5 bases from J, the junction contained 5 bases not matched to a gene. CDR3 sequence reads: CASSPGTGENEKLFF. In nucleotides, the CDR3 is TGTGCCAGCAGCCCCGGGACAGGGGAAAATGAAAAACTGTTTTTT.

This clonotype has just a few counts. DNA of the CDR3: TGTGCCAGCAGCTTAGTGGTCGGACTTTCCATCAATGAGCAGTTCTTC. It yields the protein CASSLVVGLSINEQFF. The rearrangement joins TRBV7-8 to TRBJ2-5, with a tentative D call TRBD2 (5 bases). TRBJ2-1 explains the end of the DNA better; the J call may be wrong. There are 16 residues in the CDR3. Germline CDR1 SGHVS, CDR2 FQNEAQ.

The gene calls are TRBV3-1 and TRBJ2-7; D is unclear. Germline-derived CDR1 and CDR2 are LGHDT and YNNKEL (reference sequence). CDR3 length: 15 residues. V shed 7 bases and J shed 5 bases, with 21 bases lying between them. The CDR3 nucleotides read TGTGCCAGCACAGCGAAATACCCCAATCTGGACGAGCAGTACTTC. Its protein is CASTAKYPNLDEQYF.

This clonotype was counted a few times. The CDR3 loop reads CSAIPGTVNYGYTF. CDR3 in DNA: TGCAGTGCTATCCCGGGGACAGTGAACTATGGCTACACCTTC. The chain couples TRBV20-1 to TRBJ1-2; TRBD1 aligns across 7 bases. V shed 4 bases, J shed 2 bases, and the junction held 7 bases outside the gene matches. The CDR3 runs 14 residues. Looked up from germline, CDR1 is DFQATT and CDR2 is SNEGSKA (reference sequence).

This clonotype was observed a few times. V is TRBV28 and J is TRBJ2-6, with D unclear. With 2 bases removed from V and 0 bases from J, the gap between germline ends came to 8 bases. CDR3 length: 16 amino acids. Germline loops: CDR1 MDHEN, CDR2 SYDVKM. CDR3 residues: CASSLIQSSGANVLTF. The CDR3 nucleotides read TGTGCCAGCAGTTTAATCCAATCCTCTGGGGCCAACGTCCTGACTTTC.

The chain has TRBV15 and TRBJ2-7, with 10 positions matching TRBD1. Trimming took 3 bases from V and 3 from J; bases not matched to a gene: 5. This CDR3 has 15 amino acids. From germline, CDR1 is LNHNV and CDR2 YYDKDF (reference sequence). The CDR3 region is CATSSEGQGSYEQYF. CDR3 sequence (DNA): TGTGCCACCAGCAGTGAGGGACAGGGGAGCTACGAGCAGTACTTC. Drawing the rest from reference TRBV15 and TRBJ2-7, the complete variable domain is DAMVIQNPRYQVTQFGKPVTLSCSQTLNHNVMYWYQQKSSQAPKLLFHYYDKDFNNEADTPDNFQSRRPNTSFCFLDIRSPGLGDTAMYLCATSSEGQGSYEQYFGPGTRLTVT.

This clonotype was observed a few times. The chain combines TRBV30 with TRBJ2-4; possible D gene TRBD1, 5 bases. CDR3 length equals 14 residues. Germline CDR1 is GTSNPN and CDR2 is SVGIG (reference sequence). Trimming left V 3 bases short and J 5 bases short, with 14 bases between. As DNA, the CDR3 is TGTGCCTGGAGAGCCTCAGGGTCTCAAAACATTCAGTACTTC. This translates into CAWRASGSQNIQYF.

This clonotype was observed a few times. The rearrangement links TRBV7-2 to TRBJ1-1, with a weak D call TRBD1 (6 bases). Germline loops: CDR1 SGHTA, CDR2 FQGNSA. The germline V and J ends were trimmed by 5 bases and 5 bases, with 18 bases remaining between them. The CDR3 spans 15 residues. This CDR3 reads CASSRWGGARTEAFF. The CDR3 DNA reads as TGTGCCAGCAGCAGGTGGGGGGGGGCCCGGACTGAAGCTTTCTTT.

The chain uses TRBV11-2 and TRBJ2-3, with 10 bases aligning to TRBD2. Germline lookup yields CDR1 SGHAT and CDR2 FQNNGV. CDR3 length: 20 amino acids. The V segment lost 5 bases and the J segment 6 bases; nucleotides outside the gene matches: 23. The CDR3 coding sequence is TGTGCCAGCAGCATACTCGTAAGGGGGGGAGCGGGGGGGCCGGGCGATACGCAGTATTTT. Protein sequence: CASSILVRGGAGGPGDTQYF.

This chain connects TRBV29-1 to TRBJ1-4, with 9 nucleotides matching TRBD1. The CDR3 covers 13 residues. The germline CDR1 and CDR2 sequences are SQVTM and ANQGSEA. Losses at the gene ends were 4 bases for V and 5 bases for J; bases not matched to a gene: 2. CDR3 loop: CSVGGTGNEKLFF. As DNA, the CDR3 is TGCAGCGTTGGGGGGACAGGGAATGAAAAACTGTTTTTT. The whole variable domain, remainder taken from reference TRBV29-1 and TRBJ1-4, is SAVISQKPSRDICQRGTSLTIQCQVDSQVTMMFWYRQQPGQSLTLIATANQGSEATYESGFVIDKFPISRPNLTFSTLTVSNMSPEDSSIYLCSVGGTGNEKLFFGSGTQLSVL.

The table lists this clonotype with a few counts. The chain joins TRBV20-1 to TRBJ2-5, with a weak D call TRBD2 (5 bases). This CDR3 is 14 amino acids long. CDR1 is DFQATT, CDR2 SNEGSKA, per germline (reference sequence). For the CDR3, the DNA is TGCAGCTCCTTCCGCCTCGGAGGAGGAGAGACCCAGTACTTC. Translated: CSSFRLGGGETQYF.

The rearrangement joins TRBV7-9 to TRBJ2-3, with D hard to call. V lost 2 bases and J lost 5, with 8 bases in between. The CDR3 runs to 13 residues. Looked up from germline, CDR1 is SEHNR and CDR2 is FQNEAQ (reference sequence). CDR3 DNA: TGTGCCAGCAGCTTAAGTTGGGAAGATACGCAGTATTTT. The encoded protein is CASSLSWEDTQYF.

This rearrangement joins TRBV7-3 to TRBJ1-2, with D unclear. The CDR3 totals 12 residues. Per germline, CDR1 SGHTA and CDR2 FQGTGA. Trimming removed 0 bases from V and 8 bases from J, with 7 bases in between. The CDR3 DNA is TGTGCCAGCAGCTTAACTGCACGAGGCTACACCTTC. Translation: CASSLTARGYTF.

This clonotype has a handful of counts. The CDR3, as DNA: TGTGCTGAGCGTAGTTCACCTGATACAGATACGCAGTATTTT. It is translated as CAERSSPDTDTQYF. This sequence joins TRBV2 and TRBJ2-3; D unclear. The CDR3 runs 14 residues. Looked up from germline, CDR1 is SNHLY and CDR2 is FYNNEI.

The gene calls are TRBV5-1 and TRBJ2-5; TRBD2 agrees at 8 bases. Germline values: CDR1 SGHRS, CDR2 YFSETQ. CDR3 length: 15 residues. The ends lost 3 bases at V and 7 bases at J; junction bases unmatched: 11. The CDR3 bases are TGCGCCAGCAGCTCCCCTAGCGGGCCTAGAGGGACCCAGTACTTC. Translation: CASSSPSGPRGTQYF. The full variable domain, rest sourced from reference TRBV5-1 and TRBJ2-5, is KAGVTQTPRYLIKTRGQQVTLSCSPISGHRSVSWYQQTPGQGLQFLFEYFSETQRNKGNFPGRFSGRQFSNSRSEMNVSTLELGDSALYLCASSSPSGPRGTQYFGPGTRLLVL.

This clonotype was seen a few times. The rearrangement links TRBV14 to TRBJ1-4; no firm D call. Per germline, CDR1 SGHDN and CDR2 FVKESK. The CDR3 has 17 amino acids. Trimming removed 4 bases at V and 6 bases at J, with 21 bases between. CDR3 protein: CASSRTPTALVHEKLFF. For the CDR3, the DNA is TGTGCCAGCAGCCGTACTCCTACGGCCCTGGTTCATGAAAAACTGTTTTTT.

This clonotype was seen a few times. In nucleotides, the CDR3 is TGTGCCAGCACCCACCGGGGGTACGAAGAGCAGTACTTC. Its translation: CASTHRGYEEQYF. The rearrangement links TRBV28 to TRBJ2-5; weak D call: TRBD2 (6 bases). V gave up 7 bases and J gave up 11 bases, with 20 bases separating them. The germline gives CDR1 MDHEN, CDR2 SYDVKM. CDR3 length: 13 residues.

This chain uses TRBV12-3 or TRBV12-4 with TRBJ2-5; tentatively, D is TRBD2 (5 bases). The J call may be mistaken, given a closer DNA end match to TRBJ2-1. The CDR3 sequence is 16 residues long. CDR3 sequence reads: CASSLRNPGLYNEQFF. CDR3 bases: TGTGCCAGCAGTTTGCGGAATCCGGGGTTGTACAATGAGCAGTTCTTC.

J is TRBJ1-3 and V is TRBV6-1, with 7 positions matching TRBD1. The V segment lost 2 bases and the J segment 4 bases; nucleotides outside the gene matches: 2. CDR1 and CDR2 (germline): MNHNS, SASEGT. CDR3 size: 14 residues. CDR3 sequence (DNA): TGTGCCAGCAGTGAAACGGGACAGGGAAACACCATATATTTT. It translates to CASSETGQGNTIYF.

This chain uses TRBV7-2 with TRBJ2-2; the D is unclear. Germline values: CDR1 SGHTA, CDR2 FQGNSA. V shed 6 bases and J shed 8 bases, with 22 bases lying between them. The CDR3 runs 16 residues. The CDR3 nucleotides read TGTGCCAGCAGTTACACACGGATCATAGGGTTAGGGGAGCTGTTTTTT. Encoded protein: CASSYTRIIGLGELFF. Looking up the rest from reference TRBV7-2 and TRBJ2-2 gives the full variable domain: GAGVSQSPSNKVTEKGKDVELRCDPISGHTALYWYRQSLGQGLEFLIYFQGNSAPDKSGLPSDRFSAERTGGSVSTLTIQRTQQEDSAVYLCASSYTRIIGLGELFFGEGSRLTVL.

This clonotype occurred many times. V is TRBV7-2 and J is TRBJ2-5, with TRBD2 identical over 13 bases. J lost 7 bases, V lost 5 bases, and 7 bases had no gene match. The CDR3 extends over 15 amino acids. Germline loops: CDR1 SGHTA, CDR2 FQGNSA. The CDR3: CASSVGLAGQGTQYF. CDR3 in DNA: TGTGCCAGCAGCGTGGGACTAGCGGGGCAGGGGACCCAGTACTTC.